These T cell receptor beta chains were read from a single sample in a study of tumor-infiltrating lymphocytes in localized non-small cell lung cancer. TCRdb's table, derived via immunoSEQ multiplex PCR, lists solely in-frame clones and lacks some. The sample lists more than 10,000 clones, roughly two thirds occurring once. Material for sequencing was lung tumor tissue. These receptors were obtained from a human donor with non-small cell lung cancer. CDR3s include the opening cysteine and the closing phenylalanine or tryptophan. Fields, in order: CDR3 protein, J gene, V gene.

CDR3aa: CASSEVETYTF; j_gene: TRBJ1-2; v_gene: TRBV2
CDR3aa: CASSLYLAGEETQYF; j_gene: TRBJ2-5; v_gene: TRBV7-2
CDR3aa: CASSPGQYQPQHF; j_gene: TRBJ1-5; v_gene: TRBV7-9
CDR3aa: CAISLQGALGNTIYF; j_gene: TRBJ1-3; v_gene: TRBV10-3
CDR3aa: CASSQATGLVDEQFF; j_gene: TRBJ2-1; v_gene: TRBV14
CDR3aa: CASSREGQGQNSPLHF; j_gene: TRBJ1-6; v_gene: TRBV4-1
CDR3aa: CASSLGQSETQYF; j_gene: TRBJ2-5; v_gene: TRBV7-6
CDR3aa: CASSKGLAGPQETQYF; j_gene: TRBJ2-5; v_gene: TRBV7-7
CDR3aa: CASSPQGPLAGGFNEQFF; j_gene: TRBJ2-1; v_gene: TRBV9
CDR3aa: CASSNYAGYYEQYF; j_gene: TRBJ2-7; v_gene: TRBV19